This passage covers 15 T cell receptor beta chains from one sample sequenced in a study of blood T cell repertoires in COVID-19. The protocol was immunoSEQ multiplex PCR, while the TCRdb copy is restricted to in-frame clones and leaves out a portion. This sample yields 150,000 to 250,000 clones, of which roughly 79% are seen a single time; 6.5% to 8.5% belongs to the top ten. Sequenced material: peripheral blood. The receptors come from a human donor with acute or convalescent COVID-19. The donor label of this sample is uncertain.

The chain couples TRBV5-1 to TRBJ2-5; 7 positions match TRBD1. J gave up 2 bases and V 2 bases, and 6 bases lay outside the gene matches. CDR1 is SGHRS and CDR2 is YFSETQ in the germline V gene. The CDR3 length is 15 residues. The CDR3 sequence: CASSFNTGAQETQYF. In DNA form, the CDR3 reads TGCGCCAGCAGCTTTAACACAGGGGCTCAAGAGACCCAGTACTTC.

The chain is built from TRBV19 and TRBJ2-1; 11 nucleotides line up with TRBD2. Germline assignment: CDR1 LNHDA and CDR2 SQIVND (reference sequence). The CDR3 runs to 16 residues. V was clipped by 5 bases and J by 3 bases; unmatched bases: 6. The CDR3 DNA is TGTGCCAGTAGTTCCCGGACTAGCGGGTTCTACAATGAGCAGTTCTTC. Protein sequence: CASSSRTSGFYNEQFF.

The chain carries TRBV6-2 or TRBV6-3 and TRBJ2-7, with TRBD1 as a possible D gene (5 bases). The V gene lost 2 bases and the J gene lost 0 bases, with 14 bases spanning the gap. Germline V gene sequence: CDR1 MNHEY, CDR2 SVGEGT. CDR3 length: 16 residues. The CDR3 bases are TGTGCCAGCAGTTACAGGGGCCGCCTTCTCTCCTACGAGCAGTACTTC. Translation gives CASSYRGRLLSYEQYF.

This CDR3 is CASSLETINTEAFF. In nucleotides, the CDR3 is TGCGCCAGCAGCTTGGAGACAATTAACACTGAAGCTTTCTTT. The chain recombines TRBV5-1 with TRBJ1-1; no firm D call. CDR1 SGHRS and CDR2 YFSETQ come from the germline V gene. V lost 0 bases and J lost 2, with 8 bases in between. The CDR3 totals 14 residues.

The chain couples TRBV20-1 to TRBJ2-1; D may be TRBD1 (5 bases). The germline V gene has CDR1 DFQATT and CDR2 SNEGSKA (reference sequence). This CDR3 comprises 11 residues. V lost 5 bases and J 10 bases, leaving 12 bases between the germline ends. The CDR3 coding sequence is TGCAGTGCTTCACAGGTTGAGGAGCAGTTCTTC. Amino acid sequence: CSASQVEEQFF.

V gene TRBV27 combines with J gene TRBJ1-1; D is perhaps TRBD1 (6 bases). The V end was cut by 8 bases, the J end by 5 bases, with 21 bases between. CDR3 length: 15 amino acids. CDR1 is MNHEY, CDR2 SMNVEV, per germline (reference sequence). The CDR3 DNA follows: TGTGCCAGCCTCTCTATCACAGGGCTGAGGACTGAAGCTTTCTTT. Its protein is CASLSITGLRTEAFF.

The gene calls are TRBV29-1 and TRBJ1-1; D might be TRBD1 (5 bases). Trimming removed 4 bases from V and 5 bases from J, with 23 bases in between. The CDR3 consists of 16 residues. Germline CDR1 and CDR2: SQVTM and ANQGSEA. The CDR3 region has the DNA TGCAGCGTTGTTCCTCGGGGGGGTGCGCCGCGGACTGAAGCTTTCTTT. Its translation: CSVVPRGGAPRTEAFF.

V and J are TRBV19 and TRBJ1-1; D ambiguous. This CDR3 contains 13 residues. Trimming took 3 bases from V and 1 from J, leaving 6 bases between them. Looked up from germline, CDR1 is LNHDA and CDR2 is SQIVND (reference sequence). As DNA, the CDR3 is TGTGCCAGTAGTATCACCGGGAACACTGAAGCTTTCTTT. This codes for CASSITGNTEAFF.

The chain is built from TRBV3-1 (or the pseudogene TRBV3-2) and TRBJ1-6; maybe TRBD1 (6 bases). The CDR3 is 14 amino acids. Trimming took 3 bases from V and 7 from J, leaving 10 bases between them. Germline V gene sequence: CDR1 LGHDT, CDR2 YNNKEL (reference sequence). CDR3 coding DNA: TGTGCCAGCAGCCATGGACAGCCAAATTCACCCCTCCACTTT. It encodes CASSHGQPNSPLHF.

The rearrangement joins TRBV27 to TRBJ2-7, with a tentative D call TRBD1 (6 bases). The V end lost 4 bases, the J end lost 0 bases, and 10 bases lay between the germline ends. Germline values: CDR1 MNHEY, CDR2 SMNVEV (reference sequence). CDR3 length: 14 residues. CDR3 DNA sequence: TGTGCCAGCAGTTACAGGGCAAGCTCCTACGAGCAGTACTTC. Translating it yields CASSYRASSYEQYF.

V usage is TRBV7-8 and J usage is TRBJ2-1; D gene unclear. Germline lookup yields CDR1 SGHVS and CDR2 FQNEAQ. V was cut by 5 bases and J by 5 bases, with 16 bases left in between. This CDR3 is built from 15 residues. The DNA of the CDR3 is TGTGCCAGCAGCCATCTAGTAGGTCTTAACAATGAGCAGTTCTTC. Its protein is CASSHLVGLNNEQFF.

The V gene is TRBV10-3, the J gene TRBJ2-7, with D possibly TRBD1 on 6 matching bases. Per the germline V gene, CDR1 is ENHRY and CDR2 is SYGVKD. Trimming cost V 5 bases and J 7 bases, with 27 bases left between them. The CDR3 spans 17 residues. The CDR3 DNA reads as TGTGCCATCAGTAAATCTGCTACCGGGACAAGCGTTAAGGAGCAGTACTTC. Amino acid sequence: CAISKSATGTSVKEQYF.

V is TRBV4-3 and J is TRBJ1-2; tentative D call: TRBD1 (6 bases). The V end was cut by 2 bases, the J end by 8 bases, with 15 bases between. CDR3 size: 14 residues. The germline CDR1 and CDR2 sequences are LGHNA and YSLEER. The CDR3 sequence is CASSQTGQSLGYTF. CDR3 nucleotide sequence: TGCGCCAGCAGCCAAACCGGACAGTCTCTGGGCTACACCTTC.

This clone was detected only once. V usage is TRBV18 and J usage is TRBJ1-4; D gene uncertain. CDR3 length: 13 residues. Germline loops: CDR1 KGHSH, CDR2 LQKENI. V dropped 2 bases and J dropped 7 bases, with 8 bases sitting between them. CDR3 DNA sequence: TGTGCCAGCTCACCAAATCTTCTTGAAAAACTGTTTTTT. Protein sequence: CASSPNLLEKLFF.

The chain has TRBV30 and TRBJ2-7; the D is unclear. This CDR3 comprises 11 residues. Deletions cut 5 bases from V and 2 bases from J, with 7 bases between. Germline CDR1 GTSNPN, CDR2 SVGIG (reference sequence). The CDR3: CAWERAYEQYF. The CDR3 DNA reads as TGTGCCTGGGAGAGAGCCTACGAGCAGTACTTC.